These 14 T cell receptor beta chains were sequenced from one sample in a study of PD-1 blockade in classical Hodgkin lymphoma. The method was immunoSEQ multiplex PCR; TCRdb's version includes in-frame clones alone and lacks a portion of them. Seen here are approximately 73,000 clones, under 95% observed once, and the top ten hold 6.5% to 8%. After autologous stem cell transplantation all patients relapsed, and prior brentuximab vedotin exposure differed between cohorts. The material sequenced was peripheral blood mononuclear cells (PBMCs), taken at baseline. These receptors came from a human donor with classical Hodgkin lymphoma.

V usage is TRBV28 and J usage is TRBJ2-1; perhaps TRBD1 as D (6 bases). The germline CDR1 and CDR2 sequences are MDHEN and SYDVKM. This CDR3 comprises 15 residues. Trimming took 5 bases from V and 1 from J, leaving 12 bases between them. The CDR3 here is CASSRTGLSYNEQFF. Here the CDR3 DNA reads TGTGCCAGCAGTAGAACAGGGTTGTCCTACAATGAGCAGTTCTTC.

The V call is TRBV9, the J call TRBJ2-1, with D hard to call. The CDR3 loop spans 15 amino acids. Deletions cut 0 bases from V and 2 bases from J, with 9 bases between. Germline V lookup: CDR1 SGDLS, CDR2 YYNGEE. The CDR3 loop reads CASSVERWPYNEQFF. The CDR3 nucleotides are TGTGCCAGCAGCGTAGAACGGTGGCCCTACAATGAGCAGTTCTTC.

The CDR3 here is CASSLEAGRGYTF. The DNA for the CDR3 is TGTGCCAGCAGCTTAGAGGCAGGGCGCGGCTACACCTTC. V usage is TRBV11-2 and J usage is TRBJ1-2, with a weak D call TRBD1 (5 bases). Looked up from germline, CDR1 is SGHAT and CDR2 is FQNNGV. V lost 0 bases and J 8 bases, leaving 10 bases between the germline ends. The CDR3 loop spans 13 amino acids.

The chain is built from TRBV4-1 and TRBJ1-2; unclear D gene. Trimming cost V 3 bases and J 8 bases, with 22 bases left between them. Germline V gene data show CDR1 as MGHRA and CDR2 as YSYEKL. The length of the CDR3 is 16 residues. CDR3 sequence: CASSQQTTGTSWGYTF. DNA for the CDR3: TGCGCCAGCAGCCAGCAAACCACCGGAACTTCGTGGGGCTACACCTTC.

As regards this clone: At one of its ends the junction is not consistent with the germline gene, which may arise from a read error. This chain uses TRBV28 with TRBJ2-7; the match to TRBD2 covers 8 bases. The CDR3 sequence is 13 residues long. CDR1 MDHEN and CDR2 SYDVKM come from the germline V gene. CDR3 DNA: TGTGCCAGCAGTTTATCCGTCTCCACGCCGGGGGGGTTC. Its translation is CASSLSVSTPGGF.

This clone occurred once. The chain employs TRBV5-1 and TRBJ2-7, with TRBD1 as a possible D gene (5 bases). CDR1 SGHRS and CDR2 YFSETQ come from the germline V gene. CDR3 length: 15 residues. Trimming removed 0 bases at V and 0 bases at J, with 10 bases between. The CDR3: CASSLDTGSSYEQYF. CDR3 nucleotides: TGCGCCAGCAGCTTGGATACAGGAAGCTCCTACGAGCAGTACTTC.

V and J are TRBV5-1 and TRBJ2-1; 11 bases map to TRBD2. The CDR3 has 15 residues. The V gene's germline CDR1 is SGHRS and CDR2 YFSETQ. V shed 0 bases and J 7 bases; nucleotides not matched to a gene: 3. The CDR3, as DNA: TGCGCCAGCAGCTTGGGTGCTAGCGGGAGGAATGAGCAGTTCTTC. It specifies CASSLGASGRNEQFF.

This CDR3 is CASIRDGFYNEQFF. The CDR3 nucleotides are TGTGCCAGCATTAGGGACGGTTTCTACAATGAGCAGTTCTTC. The chain is built from TRBV28 and TRBJ2-1; D is possibly TRBD1 or TRBD2 (5 bases each). Germline CDR1 reads MDHEN; CDR2 reads SYDVKM. The CDR3 has 14 residues. V was pared by 7 bases and J by 3 bases, with 13 bases between.

The chain combines TRBV5-8 with TRBJ2-3; the match to TRBD1 covers 8 bases. Germline CDR1 and CDR2: SGHTS and YDEGEE. Germline trimming cut 9 bases from V and 4 bases from J; bases unmatched to any gene: 13. CDR3 size: 15 residues. The CDR3 protein is CANPYLDRAPDTQYF. CDR3 bases: TGTGCCAACCCATACTTGGACAGGGCCCCAGATACGCAGTATTTT.

This sequence joins TRBV7-8 and TRBJ2-5; the match to TRBD2 covers 12 bases. There are 17 residues in the CDR3. Germline V gene data show CDR1 as SGHVS and CDR2 as FQNEAQ. Losses at the gene ends were 5 bases for V and 3 bases for J; bases not matched to a gene: 10. CDR3 in amino acids: CASSPIPRTSGEETQYF. CDR3 DNA sequence: TGTGCCAGCAGCCCTATCCCCAGGACTAGCGGGGAAGAGACCCAGTACTTC.

The chain couples TRBV11-2 to TRBJ1-1; 9 positions match TRBD1. The ends lost 5 bases at V and 9 bases at J; junction bases unmatched: 7. The length of the CDR3 is 13 residues. In germline, CDR1 is SGHAT, CDR2 FQNNGV. CDR3: CASSRPGQGKAFF. Written as DNA, the CDR3 is TGTGCCAGCAGCAGGCCGGGACAGGGAAAAGCTTTCTTT. The full variable domain, with the rest looked up from reference TRBV11-2 and TRBJ1-1, is EAGVAQSPRYKIIEKRQSVAFWCNPISGHATLYWYQQILGQGPKLLIQFQNNGVVDDSQLPKDRFSAERLKGVDSTLKIQPAKLEDSAVYLCASSRPGQGKAFFGQGTRLTVV.

The V call is TRBV18, the J call TRBJ2-3, with 10 bases aligning to TRBD2. The V gene's germline CDR1 is KGHSH and CDR2 LQKENI. With V trimmed by 2 bases and J by 2 bases, 1 base remained unmatched. CDR3 length: 15 residues. CDR3 sequence (DNA): TGTGCCAGCTCACCAGGACTAGCGGTCACAGATACGCAGTATTTT. Protein product: CASSPGLAVTDTQYF.

V gene TRBV7-3 combines with J gene TRBJ2-1, with 7 bases aligning to TRBD2. The junction had 9 bases not matched to a gene; V was cut back by 2 bases and J by 5 bases. This CDR3 is 16 amino acids long. Germline CDR1 SGHTA, CDR2 FQGTGA. In nucleotides, the CDR3 is TGTGCCAGCAGCTTATCCCTAGCGGCAGAGCACAATGAGCAGTTCTTC. Protein sequence: CASSLSLAAEHNEQFF.

The chain employs TRBV13 and TRBJ2-3; TRBD2 matches at 8 bases. This CDR3 is built from 17 residues. V lost 3 bases, J lost 1 base, and 9 bases stayed unmatched. The V gene's germline CDR1 is PRHDT and CDR2 FYEKMQ (reference sequence). The CDR3 sequence: CASSLGVSGDGTDTQYF. Here the CDR3 DNA reads TGTGCCAGCAGCTTGGGGGTTAGCGGGGACGGCACAGATACGCAGTATTTT. Complete variable domain (other parts from reference TRBV13 and TRBJ2-3): AAGVIQSPRHLIKEKRETATLKCYPIPRHDTVYWYQQGPGQDPQFLISFYEKMQSDKGSIPDRFSAQQFSDYHSELNMSSLELGDSALYFCASSLGVSGDGTDTQYFGPGTRLTVL.